The entry below describes one T cell receptor beta chain. The antigen this receptor binds is unknown. One base away there is no much larger clone; base qualities are not given. Library preparation used RACE. Sequenced using a NextSeq 500. During library preparation, unique molecular identifiers were attached to individual cDNA molecules so that TCRs could be counted quantitatively and reproducibly. Both TCR alpha and TCR beta chains were sequenced from each blood RNA sample. The paper's data handling went like this. A median of around 96,000 TCRs per sample was observed, with a range of about 23,224 to 690,600. The Decombinator software suite was used to annotate the V, J and CDR3 of the TCR reads. To make PS versus PT1 abundance plots, every sample was subsampled to the same number of TCRs (28,000). TCRs were defined as expanded if absent before sensitization and observed at least eight times at the 2-week time point. Clones were called with MiXCR by TCRdb after fastp trimmed the public reads at Q25, and only in-frame beta chains were retained. Duplicate CDR3 protein sequences are folded into a single record with the most common DNA and genes. The V and J calls shown here were made by TCRdb, not taken from the authors' results. For this sample there are roughly 380,000 distinct CDR3 sequences; 4% to 6% appear just once. 2% to 3% of the sample lies in the top ten.

The source of the sample is a study of human T cells and chemical hapten exposure (dated by TCRdb to the early 2020s). With regard to the full study: For sensitization, 2% DPC in acetone was applied to a roughly 2 cm by roughly 2 cm area of upper inner arm skin. Throughout the approximately 25-week study period, patients were also given weekly therapeutic DPC doses on the scalp. Patch testing was done on the upper back using Finn chambers containing 0.01% DPC, and results were scored after 6 days according to International Contact Dermatitis Research Group standards. The patient cohort, mostly female, included alopecia areata with under or over 50% scalp involvement, alopecia totalis and alopecia universalis. Libraries were pooled for sequencing, and per-sample TCR yields varied mainly because of small differences in library volumes within the pool. Peripheral blood TCR repertoire changes were tracked in vivo in alopecia patients during primary and secondary sensitization to the hapten diphenylcyclopropenone (DPC). Patient blood was sampled pre-sensitization (week 0) and at 2, 6 and about 24 weeks after DPC sensitization. Approximately 28 alopecia patients gave blood for TCR sequencing at one to four time points (pre-sensitization, 2, 6 and 24 weeks).

The investigation overall reported the following: All patients had alopecia, a presumed autoimmune disease, so their immune response might differ from that of healthy individuals. Expanded TCRs formed significantly more large CDR3 similarity clusters than pre-sensitization or healthy control sets, consistent with antigen-driven responses. Patch test score correlated positively with the number of PT1 expanded TCRs, reaching significance at thresholds 8, 16 and 32 but not at 4. The number of TCRs above 1 in 1000 frequency did not change with DPC sensitization; there was no evidence of global repertoire structure alterations. Repeated subsampling changed both the strength of the expansion versus patch-test correlation and the threshold at which the correlation became significant.

This specimen's time point label, per the study, means: pre-sensitization, week 0. The sample's treatment or condition label, decoded: therapeutic diphenylcyclopropenone sensitization with weekly scalp DPC. At every patch-test visit, the blood draw took place before the patch test was put on. Patients were eligible if aged 18 to 70, diagnosed with alopecia and judged suitable for DPC therapy, and pregnant patients were excluded. Total RNA was isolated from unfractionated whole blood collected in Tempus Blood RNA tubes. Relative to germline, V is 4 bases shorter and J is 0 bases shorter, with 17 bases between their ends. The CDR3, cysteine through phenylalanine, is 16 amino acids long. The retained sequence is limited to the CDR3, 48 bases, with the frame set at the first base. In the germline V gene (reference sequence), CDR1 corresponds to SGHKS and CDR2 to YYEKEE.

The source of this sequence is a woman aged 45-65 years with alopecia areata. Some clones in this sample may be carry-over from other donors' samples. The rearrangement joined TRBV5-5 to TRBJ2-7; the best D guess is TRBD2, with 5 bases matching. The sequenced sample was whole blood, obtained in connection with sensitization to the hapten diphenylcyclopropenone (DPC). This receptor carries the CDR3 CASSGTGIYRSYEQYF. The bases read TGTGCCAGCAGCGGAACCGGGATCTACCGCTCCTACGAGCAGTACTTC.